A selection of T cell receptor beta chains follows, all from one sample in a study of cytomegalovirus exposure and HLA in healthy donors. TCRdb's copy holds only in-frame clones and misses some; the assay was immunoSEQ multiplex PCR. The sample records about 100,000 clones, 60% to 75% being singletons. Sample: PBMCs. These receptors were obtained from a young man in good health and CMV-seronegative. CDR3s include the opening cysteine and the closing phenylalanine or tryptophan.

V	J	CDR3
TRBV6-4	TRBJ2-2	CASSEEQGAAGELFF
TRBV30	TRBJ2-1	CAWHSSGSYNEQFF
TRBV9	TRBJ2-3	CASSVTGADTQYF
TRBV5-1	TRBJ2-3	CASSLNGGGVDTQYF
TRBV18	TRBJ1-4	CASSAQGQEKLFF
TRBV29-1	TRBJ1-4	CSVEQRGWSEKLFF
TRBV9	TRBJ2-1	CASSVGVAGDYNEQFF
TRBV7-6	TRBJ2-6	CASSPGMTGANVLTF
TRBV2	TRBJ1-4	CASSIPQGGLKNEKLFF
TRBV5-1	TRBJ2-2	CASSLVATSGTGELFF
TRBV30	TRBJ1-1	CAWKVGEGNTEAFF
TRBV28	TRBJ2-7	CASRPRDRPYEQYF
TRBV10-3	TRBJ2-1	CAVTSGSIDEQFF
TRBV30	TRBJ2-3	CAWSRGSGNTDTQYF
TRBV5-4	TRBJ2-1	CASSSSGGSYNEQFF
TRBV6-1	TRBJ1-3	CASREGAGNTIYF
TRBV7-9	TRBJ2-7	CASSLDIAGASSYEQYF
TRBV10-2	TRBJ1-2	CASSEGAEANYGYTF
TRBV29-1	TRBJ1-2	CSAEGLGSYGYTF
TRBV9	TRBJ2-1	CASSSSTYYNEQFF
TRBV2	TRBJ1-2	CASSGQGGYTF
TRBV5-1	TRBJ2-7	CASSLESHSTEQYF
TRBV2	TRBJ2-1	CASIPVSGERYNEQFF
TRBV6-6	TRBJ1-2	CASSYTGQGGVYGYTF
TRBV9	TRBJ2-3	CASSVLGTSGINTQYF
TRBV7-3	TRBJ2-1	CASSLIGGVSYNEQFF
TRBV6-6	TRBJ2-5	CASRTEETQYF
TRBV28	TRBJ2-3	CASSLARLAGGTDTQYF
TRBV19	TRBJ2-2	CASRNRGDTGELFF
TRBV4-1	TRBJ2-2	CASSQEQGGTGELFF
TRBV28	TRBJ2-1	CASRKGVSYNEQFF
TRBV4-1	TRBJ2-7	CASSQAHGTGYDEQYF
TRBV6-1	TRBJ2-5	CASMPGSETQYF
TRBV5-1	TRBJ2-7	CASSVGLLEDSYEQYF
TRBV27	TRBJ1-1	CASSGFMNTEAFF
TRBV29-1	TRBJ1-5	CSVAGSNSNQPQHF
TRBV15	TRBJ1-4	CATSKGTGSEKLFF